A selection of T cell receptor beta chains follows, all from one sample in a study of T cell responses to AZD1222 COVID-19 vaccine. Generated by immunoSEQ multiplex PCR, the TCRdb table keeps only in-frame clones and is missing some. The profile shows about 180,000 clones, roughly 91% of them singletons. The specimen comprised peripheral blood, sampled 28 days after the second AZD1222 dose. The receptor set was obtained from an adult who received the AZD1222 COVID-19 vaccine. The CDR3 runs from the conserved cysteine through the conserved F or W. Each record gives: V gene, D gene, J gene, clone size, CDR3 protein, CDR3 DNA. The D gene is left open where the match is weak. Rows give clone size only sometimes, using once, few, many, or a class for an expanded clone.

TRBV29-1,TRBD2,TRBJ2-5,.,CSVESGGETQYF,TGCAGCGTTGAATCGGGGGGGGAGACCCAGTACTTC
TRBV10-1,TRBD1,TRBJ1-5,few,CASSKRGQGNQPQHF,TGCGCCAGCAGTAAGCGGGGACAGGGTAACCAGCCCCAGCATTTT
TRBV19,.,TRBJ2-7,.,CASSIEPAGAYEQYF,TGTGCCAGTAGTATAGAGCCAGCGGGCGCCTACGAGCAGTACTTC
TRBV20-1,.,TRBJ2-5,.,CSANPQETQYF,TGCAGTGCTAACCCCCAAGAGACCCAGTACTTC
TRBV3-1/TRBV3-2,.,TRBJ2-7,.,CASSPKKGRYYEQYF,TGTGCCAGCAGCCCAAAAAAGGGACGGTACTACGAGCAGTACTTC
TRBV19,.,TRBJ1-3,.,CASSLDIYSGNTIYF,TGTGCCAGTAGCCTGGACATATACTCTGGAAACACCATATATTTT
TRBV5-1,.,TRBJ2-3,.,CASSLAGTQDTQYF,TGCGCCAGCAGCTTGGCCGGGACCCAAGATACGCAGTATTTT
TRBV7-2,TRBD1,TRBJ2-1,.,CASSSQPGQYNEQFF,TGTGCCAGCAGCTCTCAACCGGGACAGTACAATGAGCAGTTCTTC
TRBV9,TRBD2,TRBJ2-3,.,CASSVVSLAGATQYF,TGTGCCAGCAGCGTAGTTTCCCTAGCGGGAGCTACGCAGTATTTT
TRBV2,.,TRBJ2-2,.,CASSEGVGLSTGELFF,TGTGCCAGCAGTGAAGGGGTAGGGCTGTCGACCGGGGAGCTGTTTTTT
TRBV29-1,TRBD1,TRBJ1-3,.,CSVEPGQGLQSSGNTIYF,TGCAGCGTTGAACCGGGACAGGGGCTCCAGAGCTCTGGAAACACCATATATTTT
TRBV2,.,TRBJ1-2,once,CASSDRGVNYGYTF,TGTGCCAGCAGTGATCGGGGCGTTAACTATGGCTACACCTTC
TRBV23-1,.,TRBJ1-5,.,CASNAQPQHF,TGCGCCAGCAACGCGCAGCCCCAGCATTTT
TRBV4-3,.,TRBJ1-5,.,CASSQDRVLQPQHF,TGCGCCAGCAGCCAAGACAGGGTCCTCCAGCCCCAGCATTTT
TRBV18,.,TRBJ2-2,.,CASSPRRDVSGELFF,TGTGCCAGCTCACCGCGGCGGGATGTGTCGGGGGAGCTGTTTTTT
TRBV15,.,TRBJ1-1,once,CATSRAPGTEAFF,TGTGCCACCAGCAGAGCTCCAGGGACTGAAGCTTTCTTT
TRBV5-1,.,TRBJ2-1,.,CASRPTGTHSYNEQFF,TGCGCCAGCAGACCCACAGGGACCCACTCCTACAATGAGCAGTTCTTC
TRBV5-8,.,TRBJ1-4,.,CASSPRDEKLFF,TGTGCCAGCAGCCCTAGGGATGAAAAACTGTTTTTT
TRBV18,.,TRBJ2-2,.,CASSPVASGELFF,TGTGCCAGCTCACCCGTTGCGTCCGGGGAGCTGTTTTTT
TRBV6-2/TRBV6-3,.,TRBJ2-3,.,CASSDVGLGDTQYF,TGTGCCAGCAGTGATGTGGGGCTCGGAGATACGCAGTATTTT
TRBV19,TRBD2,TRBJ2-1,.,CASSISSGAHNEQFF,TGTGCCAGTAGTATATCTAGCGGGGCCCACAATGAGCAGTTCTTC
TRBV7-2,TRBD1,TRBJ1-2,.,CASSLGDRAGGYTF,TGTGCCAGCAGCTTAGGGGACAGGGCTGGTGGCTACACCTTC
TRBV5-4,.,TRBJ1-3,once,CASSLGPQGSGNTIYF,TGTGCCAGCAGCTTGGGGCCCCAGGGCTCTGGAAACACCATATATTTT
TRBV2,.,TRBJ1-6,few,CASSVGTGRANSPLHF,TGTGCCAGCAGTGTGGGGACGGGCAGGGCTAATTCACCCCTCCACTTT
TRBV7-6,TRBD2,TRBJ2-1,.,CASSTGTSGIYNEQFF,TGTGCCAGCAGCACAGGGACTAGCGGGATCTACAATGAGCAGTTCTTC
TRBV29-1,.,TRBJ1-2,once,CSVPPGHLNYGYTF,TGCAGCGTTCCCCCCGGACATCTTAACTATGGCTACACCTTC
TRBV11-2,.,TRBJ2-7,.,CASSLDHGTPAYEQYF,TGTGCCAGCAGCTTAGATCACGGGACACCGGCCTACGAGCAGTACTTC
TRBV21-1,.,TRBJ1-4,.,CASSKVPGGQGAQRTNEKLFF,TGTGCCAGCAGCAAAGTTCCCGGGGGACAGGGGGCACAGAGAACTAATGAAAAACTGTTTTTT
TRBV3-1/TRBV3-2,.,TRBJ2-5,.,CASSQGDLQETQYF,TGTGCCAGCAGCCAAGGGGACTTACAAGAGACCCAGTACTTC